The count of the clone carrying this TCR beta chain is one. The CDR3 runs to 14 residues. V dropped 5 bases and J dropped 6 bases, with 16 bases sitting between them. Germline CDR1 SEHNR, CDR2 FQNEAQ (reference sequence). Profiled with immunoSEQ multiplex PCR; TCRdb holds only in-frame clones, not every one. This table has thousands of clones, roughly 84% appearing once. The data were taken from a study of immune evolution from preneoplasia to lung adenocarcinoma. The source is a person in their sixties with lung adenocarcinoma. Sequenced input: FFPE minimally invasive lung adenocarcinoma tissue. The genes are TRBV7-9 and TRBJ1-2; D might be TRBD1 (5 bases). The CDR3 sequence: CASSPGNWGDGYTF. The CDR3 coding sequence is TGTGCCAGCAGCCCCGGAAACTGGGGGGATGGCTACACCTTC. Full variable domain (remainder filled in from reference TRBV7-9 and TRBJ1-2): DTGVSQNPRHKITKRGQNVTFRCDPISEHNRLYWYRQTLGQGPEFLTYFQNEAQLEKSRLLSDRFSAERPKGSFSTLEIQRTEQGDSAMYLCASSPGNWGDGYTFGSGTRLTVV.